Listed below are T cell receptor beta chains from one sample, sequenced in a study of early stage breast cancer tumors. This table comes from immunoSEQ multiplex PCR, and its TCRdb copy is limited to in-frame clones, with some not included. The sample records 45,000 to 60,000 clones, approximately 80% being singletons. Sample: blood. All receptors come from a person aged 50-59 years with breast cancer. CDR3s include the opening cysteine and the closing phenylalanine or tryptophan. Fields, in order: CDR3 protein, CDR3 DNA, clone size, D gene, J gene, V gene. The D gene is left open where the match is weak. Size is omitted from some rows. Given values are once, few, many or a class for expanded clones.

CASSQNPGHGEEQYF,TGTGCCAGCAGCCAGAATCCGGGACACGGGGAGGAGCAGTACTTC,-,-,TRBJ2-7,TRBV4-2
CASSLETGLGNYGYTF,TGTGCCAGCAGCTTAGAGACAGGGCTAGGGAACTATGGCTACACCTTC,-,TRBD1,TRBJ1-2,TRBV5-8
CASSLGYRGRDTEAFF,TGTGCCAGCAGCTTGGGATACAGGGGGAGAGACACTGAAGCTTTCTTT,-,TRBD1,TRBJ1-1,TRBV5-4
CASRGSWTDTQYF,TGTGCCAGCAGGGGGTCCTGGACAGATACGCAGTATTTT,-,-,TRBJ2-3,TRBV6-1
CASSSTDRDYGYTF,TGTGCCAGCAGCTCTACTGACAGGGACTATGGCTACACCTTC,few,TRBD1,TRBJ1-2,TRBV5-6
CAWSASRTAYSGNTIYF,TGTGCCTGGAGTGCCTCTAGGACAGCTTACTCTGGAAACACCATATATTTT,-,-,TRBJ1-3,TRBV30
CASSKLDPGTNEKLFF,TGTGCCAGCAGCAAATTGGACCCGGGGACGAATGAAAAACTGTTTTTT,-,-,TRBJ1-4,TRBV21-1
CASSSTSHTGELFF,TGTGCCAGCAGCTCAACTAGTCACACCGGGGAGCTGTTTTTT,-,-,TRBJ2-2,TRBV7-2
CASSQGPQSNEQFF,TGCGCCAGCAGCCAAGGGCCCCAGAGCAATGAGCAGTTCTTC,-,-,TRBJ2-1,TRBV4-3
CAWSVDGVGTDTQYF,TGTGCCTGGAGTGTAGACGGGGTAGGCACAGATACGCAGTATTTT,once,-,TRBJ2-3,TRBV30
CATRTSNSPLHF,TGTGCGACGAGGACCTCTAATTCACCCCTCCACTTT,-,-,TRBJ1-6,TRBV18
CASSLGGSRYGYTF,TGTGCCAGCAGCTTAGGGGGGAGCCGCTATGGCTACACCTTC,-,-,TRBJ1-2,TRBV7-2
CASSYGGQGHQPQHF,TGTGCCAGCAGTTACGGGGGACAGGGGCATCAGCCCCAGCATTTT,-,TRBD1,TRBJ1-5,TRBV6-5
CASSGLAASTDTQYF,TGTGCCAGCAGCGGACTAGCGGCTAGCACAGATACGCAGTATTTT,-,TRBD2,TRBJ2-3,TRBV9
CAISESKGASEQYF,TGTGCCATCAGTGAGTCTAAGGGGGCGAGCGAGCAGTACTTC,-,TRBD1,TRBJ2-7,TRBV10-3
CASSPGPYTEAFF,TGTGCCAGCAGCCCAGGGCCATACACTGAAGCTTTCTTT,few,-,TRBJ1-1,TRBV7-3
CASSLTGLGNEQFF,TGCGCCAGCAGTTTGACAGGGCTCGGCAATGAGCAGTTCTTC,-,TRBD1,TRBJ2-1,TRBV10-1
CASSLDRWNTEAFF,TGTGCCAGCAGCCTGGACAGGTGGAACACTGAAGCTTTCTTT,-,TRBD1,TRBJ1-1,TRBV5-4
CASSGTADNYGYTF,TGTGCCAGTAGTGGGACGGCAGATAACTATGGCTACACCTTC,-,-,TRBJ1-2,TRBV19
CASSILRGQGADTQYF,TGTGCCAGTAGTATTCTCCGGGGTCAGGGGGCAGATACGCAGTATTTT,-,TRBD1,TRBJ2-3,TRBV19
CASSQEALSSPLHF,TGCGCCAGCAGCCAAGAAGCGTTAAGTTCACCCCTCCACTTT,once,-,TRBJ1-6,TRBV4-1
CASSLALGQTEQYF,TGTGCCAGCAGCTTAGCCTTGGGACAGACCGAGCAGTACTTC,-,TRBD1,TRBJ2-7,TRBV11-2
CASSVGRISGNTIYF,TGTGCCAGCAGCGTAGGGCGCATCTCTGGAAACACCATATATTTT,once,-,TRBJ1-3,TRBV9
CASSLFTGDNEQFF,TGCGCCAGCAGCTTGTTCACGGGAGACAATGAGCAGTTCTTC,-,-,TRBJ2-1,TRBV5-1
CASSPYSVGTGELFF,TGTGCCAGCAGTCCCTACAGCGTTGGCACCGGGGAGCTGTTTTTT,-,-,TRBJ2-2,TRBV27
CASSFRLGQETQYF,TGTGCCAGCAGCTTCCGCCTAGGGCAAGAGACCCAGTACTTC,-,-,TRBJ2-5,TRBV7-2
CATVQGQGSGYTF,TGTGCCACCGTCCAGGGACAGGGGAGTGGCTACACCTTC,-,TRBD1,TRBJ1-2,TRBV27